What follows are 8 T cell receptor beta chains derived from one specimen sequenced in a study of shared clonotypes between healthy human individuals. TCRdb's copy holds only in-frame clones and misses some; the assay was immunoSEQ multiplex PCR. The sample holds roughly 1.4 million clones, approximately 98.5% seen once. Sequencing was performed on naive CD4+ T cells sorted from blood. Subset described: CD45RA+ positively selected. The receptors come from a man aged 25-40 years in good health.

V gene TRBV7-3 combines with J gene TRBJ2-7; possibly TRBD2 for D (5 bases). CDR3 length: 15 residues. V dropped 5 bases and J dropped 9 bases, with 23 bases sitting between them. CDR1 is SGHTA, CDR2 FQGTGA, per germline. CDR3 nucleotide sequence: TGTGCCAGCAGCACTAGAACCGGGCCCGGAGGTGTGCAGTACTTC. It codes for CASSTRTGPGGVQYF.

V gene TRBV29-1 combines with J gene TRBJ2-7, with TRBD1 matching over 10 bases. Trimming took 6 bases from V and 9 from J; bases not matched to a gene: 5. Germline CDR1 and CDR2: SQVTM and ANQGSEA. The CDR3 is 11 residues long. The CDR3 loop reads CSVDRGRRQYF. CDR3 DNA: TGCAGCGTCGACAGGGGGCGTAGGCAGTACTTC.

DNA of the CDR3: TGTGCCAGCAGCCAAGTTGGGGTACGAAATGAGCAGTTCTTC. Its protein is CASSQVGVRNEQFF. The V call is TRBV4-2, the J call TRBJ2-1; no clear D gene. CDR1 and CDR2 (germline): LGHNA, YNFKEQ. CDR3 size: 14 residues. With 1 base removed from V and 7 bases from J, the gap between germline ends came to 11 bases.

CDR3 sequence: CASSSSTFRPAPSEYGYTF. The CDR3 DNA sequence: TGTGCCAGCAGCTCCTCAACCTTTAGGCCCGCACCGTCGGAGTATGGCTACACCTTC. The chain combines TRBV12-1 with TRBJ1-2. TRBV12-1 is recorded as a pseudogene. The CDR3 runs to 19 residues.

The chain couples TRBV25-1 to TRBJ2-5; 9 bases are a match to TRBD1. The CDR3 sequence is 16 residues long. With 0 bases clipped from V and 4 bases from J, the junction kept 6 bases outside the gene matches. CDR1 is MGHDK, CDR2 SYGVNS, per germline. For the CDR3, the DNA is TGTGCCAGCAGTGAATATGCGGGACAGGGACGAGAGACCCAGTACTTC. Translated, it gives CASSEYAGQGRETQYF.

Written as DNA, the CDR3 is TGTGCCAGCAGTGAAGGCTGGACAACAGTATCCCACGAGCAGTACTTC. This sequence encodes CASSEGWTTVSHEQYF. The chain joins TRBV6-1 to TRBJ2-7, with a weak D call TRBD1 (5 bases). The CDR3 has 16 residues. CDR1 MNHNS and CDR2 SASEGT come from the germline V gene. The ends were cut back, 1 base at V and 5 bases at J, with 18 bases in the middle.

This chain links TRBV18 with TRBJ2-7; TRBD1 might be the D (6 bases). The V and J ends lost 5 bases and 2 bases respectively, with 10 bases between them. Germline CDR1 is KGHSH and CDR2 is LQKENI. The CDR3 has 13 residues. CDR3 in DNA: TGTGCCAGCTCAAAGGGGACAACCTACGAGCAGTACTTC. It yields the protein CASSKGTTYEQYF. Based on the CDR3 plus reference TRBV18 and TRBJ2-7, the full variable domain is NAGVMQNPRHLVRRRGQEARLRCSPMKGHSHVYWYRQLPEEGLKFMVYLQKENIIDESGMPKERFSAEFPKEGPSILRIQQVVRGDSAAYFCASSKGTTYEQYFGPGTRLTVT.

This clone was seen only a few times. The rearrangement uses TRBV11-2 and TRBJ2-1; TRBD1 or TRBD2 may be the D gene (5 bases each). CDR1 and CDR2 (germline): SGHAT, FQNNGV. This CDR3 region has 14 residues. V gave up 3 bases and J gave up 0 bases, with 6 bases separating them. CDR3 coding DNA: TGTGCCAGCAGCTTTGGGGGCTCCTACAATGAGCAGTTCTTC. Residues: CASSFGGSYNEQFF.